The clone carrying this T cell receptor (beta chain) was recorded a few times. Antigen: not known. The sample belongs to a study of CD8 T cells in ankylosing spondylitis. Study-level results: As for the disease-linked clones, they showed a CD8+ phenotype and occurred at relatively low frequencies in peripheral blood. Prior work had noted some motif variants in reactive arthritis blood and synovial fluid. Matched ankylosing spondylitis synovial fluid reportedly contained a significantly enriched population of disease-linked clones.

It was by quantitative 5'-RACE with molecular barcodes that TCR beta libraries were made. TCRdb called the 5' RACE reads again in MiXCR, with one record for every CDR3 protein. Altogether roughly 250,000 distinct CDR3 sequences are present, approximately 10% being singletons, with the ten largest covering 2.6%. The CDR3 has 16 amino acids. V lost 3 bases, J lost 4 bases, and 19 bases lay in between. The germline V gene has CDR1 LGHDT and CDR2 YNNKEL (reference sequence). The chain joins TRBV3-1 to TRBJ2-7; D ambiguous. The specimen sequenced was blood, either unsorted or a sorted T cell fraction (not recorded which). The clonotype was recovered from a male donor with ankylosing spondylitis or in good health (not recorded which). CDR3 region: CASSHDPSTGAYEQYF. In DNA, the CDR3 is TGTGCCAGCAGCCATGACCCATCCACCGGCGCTTACGAGCAGTACTTC.